These 22 T cell receptor beta chains originate from one sample sequenced in a study of Graves' ophthalmopathy and Graves' hyperthyroidism. RNA transcripts were the source from which TCR beta CDR3 regions were amplified. Following a first-round RT-PCR that used HTBI primers, a second-round multiplex PCR was carried out. MiXCR, run by TCRdb on the multiplex PCR reads, gives a single entry per CDR3 protein. The sample includes about 150,000 distinct CDR3 sequences, 30% to 45% of them seen just once. Sequenced sample: peripheral blood. The receptors originated from a woman aged 40 to 55 with Graves' ophthalmopathy.

This chain connects TRBV11-2 to TRBJ1-1, with 9 bases matching TRBD1. The CDR3 contains 16 residues. The germline CDR1 and CDR2 sequences are SGHAT and FQNNGV. Trimming took 1 base from V and 4 from J; bases not matched to a gene: 7. CDR3 loop: CASSLGGTGWATEAFF. The CDR3 DNA is TGTGCCAGCAGCTTAGGTGGGACAGGGTGGGCCACTGAAGCTTTCTTT.

This clonotype was counted many times. The chain's CDR3 is CASIELWQNTGELFF. The CDR3 bases are TGTGCCAGCATCGAATTGTGGCAGAACACCGGGGAGCTGTTTTTT. The V and J genes are TRBV6-6 and TRBJ2-2; no definite D call. Between the trimmed V and J ends, which lost 7 bases and 1 base, there was a span of 13 bases. CDR1 is MNHNY, CDR2 SVGAGI, per germline (reference sequence). The CDR3 is made up of 15 amino acids.

The V and J genes are TRBV6-1 and TRBJ2-7; no firm D call. The CDR3 has 13 residues. Germline loops: CDR1 MNHNS, CDR2 SASEGT. Trimming stripped 8 bases from V and 2 bases from J, with 13 bases between. CDR3 in amino acids: CASLGKTPYEQYF. The CDR3, as DNA: TGTGCCAGCTTGGGGAAGACACCCTACGAGCAGTACTTC.

V gene TRBV6-5 combines with J gene TRBJ2-7; no firm D call. CDR3 size: 14 residues. With 2 bases removed from V and 5 bases from J, the gap between germline ends came to 13 bases. Per the germline V gene, CDR1 is MNHEY and CDR2 is SVGAGI. The CDR3 region is CASSYEKPWDEQYF. The DNA for the CDR3 is TGTGCCAGCAGTTACGAGAAACCCTGGGACGAGCAGTACTTC.

This clonotype appeared many times. The CDR3 protein is CASTPGVGAKNIQYF. The CDR3, as DNA: TGTGCCAGCACCCCGGGGGTGGGGGCCAAAAACATTCAGTACTTC. The chain couples TRBV13 to TRBJ2-4; D possibly corresponds to TRBD2 (6 bases). This CDR3 has 15 amino acids. Germline V CDR1 and CDR2: PRHDT, FYEKMQ (reference sequence). Trimming removed 7 bases at V and 1 base at J, with 14 bases between.

This clonotype was recorded many times. V and J are TRBV12-3 or TRBV12-4 and TRBJ2-5; D ambiguous. The ends were cut back, 3 bases at V and 5 bases at J, with 13 bases in the middle. The CDR3 runs 14 residues. The CDR3 protein is CASSFLAARETQYF. CDR3 DNA: TGTGCCAGCAGTTTTCTCGCGGCTAGGGAGACCCAGTACTTC.

This rearrangement joins TRBV6-2 or TRBV6-3 to TRBJ1-1; weak D call: TRBD1 (6 bases). The length of the CDR3 is 13 residues. Germline lookup yields CDR1 MNHEY and CDR2 SVGEGT. Trimming removed 0 bases at V and 9 bases at J, with 11 bases between. As DNA, the CDR3 is TGTGCCAGCAGTTACTCAGGACAGCCTAAAGCTTTCTTT. Its translation is CASSYSGQPKAFF.

This clonotype was counted many times. The CDR3: CASSYGSSGANVLTF. CDR3 DNA: TGTGCCAGCAGTTACGGCAGCTCTGGGGCCAACGTCCTGACTTTC. V is TRBV6-2 or TRBV6-3 and J is TRBJ2-6; D is uncertain. Trimming shortened V by 2 bases and J by 0 bases, and 5 bases separated the two germline ends. The CDR3 is 15 amino acids. Germline loops: CDR1 MNHEY, CDR2 SVGEGT.

The rearrangement uses TRBV6-1 and TRBJ2-2; D possibly corresponds to TRBD2 (5 bases). Germline values: CDR1 MNHNS, CDR2 SASEGT. Deletions cut 1 base from V and 6 bases from J, with 12 bases between. The CDR3 totals 15 residues. The CDR3 DNA reads TGTGCCAGCAGTGAAGAGACGGGGTCTGCCGGGGAGCTGTTTTTT. This codes for CASSEETGSAGELFF.

The V gene is TRBV6-5, the J gene TRBJ2-7; tentatively, D is TRBD1 or TRBD2 (5 bases each). The CDR3 contains 13 residues. Germline V gives CDR1 MNHEY, CDR2 SVGAGI. V was cut by 4 bases and J by 7 bases, with 14 bases left in between. DNA of the CDR3: TGTGCCAGCAGTTTGTCCGGGACCCCTGAGCAGTACTTC. This translates into CASSLSGTPEQYF.

In this sample, this clonotype turned up a few times. J is TRBJ1-5 and V is TRBV6-2 or TRBV6-3; D perhaps matches TRBD1 (6 bases). The CDR3 is 15 residues long. Germline V lookup: CDR1 MNHEY, CDR2 SVGEGT. The V end was cut by 4 bases, the J end by 1 base, with 11 bases between. Written as DNA, the CDR3 is TGTGCCAGCAGTTTCTTCGGACAGAGCAATCAGCCCCAGCATTTT. The encoded protein is CASSFFGQSNQPQHF.

This clonotype was observed at least ten times. This chain joins TRBV7-2 and TRBJ1-2; TRBD1 aligns across 8 bases. J lost 6 bases, V lost 6 bases, and 9 bases had no gene match. This CDR3 contains 14 residues. Germline loops: CDR1 SGHTA, CDR2 FQGNSA. The CDR3 reads CASSFPGGADGYTF. CDR3 nucleotide sequence: TGTGCCAGCAGTTTCCCAGGGGGCGCAGATGGCTACACCTTC.

The table lists this clonotype with a few counts. The chain combines TRBV27 with TRBJ2-7; D is unclear. CDR1 is MNHEY, CDR2 SMNVEV, per germline (reference sequence). V lost 8 bases and J 4 bases, leaving 6 bases between the germline ends. The CDR3 has 10 amino acids. The CDR3 DNA is TGTGCCAGCGGGCTATACGAGCAGTACTTC. Translating gives CASGLYEQYF.

The gene calls are TRBV11-1 and TRBJ2-7; either TRBD1 or TRBD2 may fit D (5 bases each). This CDR3 is 13 amino acids long. V was pared by 4 bases and J by 2 bases, with 9 bases between. Germline V CDR1 and CDR2: SGHAT, FQDESV (reference sequence). The CDR3 loop is CASSSEGPYEQYF. In DNA form, the CDR3 reads TGTGCCAGCAGCTCCGAGGGGCCCTACGAGCAGTACTTC.

This clonotype has at least ten counts. The chain employs TRBV29-1 and TRBJ1-3; D not resolved. In germline, CDR1 is SQVTM, CDR2 ANQGSEA. V lost 0 bases and J lost 0, with 12 bases in between. The CDR3 totals 16 residues. The CDR3 DNA follows: TGCAGCGTTGAAGATTATAAGGGAAACTCTGGAAACACCATATATTTT. Its translation is CSVEDYKGNSGNTIYF.

The V and J genes are TRBV30 and TRBJ1-2; D not certain. The CDR3 is 12 amino acids. V was clipped by 1 base and J by 4 bases, with 7 bases between them. Looked up from germline, CDR1 is GTSNPN and CDR2 is SVGIG (reference sequence). The DNA of the CDR3 is TGTGCCTGGAGTGACACCCCCTATGGCTACACCTTC. As protein: CAWSDTPYGYTF.

V gene TRBV29-1 combines with J gene TRBJ2-7; 8 nucleotides line up with TRBD1. Trimming took 5 bases from V and 4 from J; bases not matched to a gene: 7. The CDR3 spans 13 residues. Germline V gene data show CDR1 as SQVTM and CDR2 as ANQGSEA. The CDR3 loop reads CSVPGTGFYEQYF. For the CDR3, the DNA is TGCAGCGTTCCCGGGACAGGTTTTTACGAGCAGTACTTC.

This clonotype showed up many times. The chain couples TRBV15 to TRBJ2-2, with D possibly matching TRBD1 (5 bases). The germline V gene encodes CDR1 LNHNV and CDR2 YYDKDF (reference sequence). Trimming shortened V by 5 bases and J by 6 bases, and 13 bases separated the two germline ends. The CDR3 loop spans 14 amino acids. CDR3 DNA sequence: TGTGCCACCAGCGCAGGGCGAGGCTCCGGGGAGCTGTTTTTT. Amino acid sequence: CATSAGRGSGELFF.

The chain uses TRBV12-3 or TRBV12-4 and TRBJ2-2; 8 positions match TRBD2. Trimming at V came to 3 bases and at J to 4 bases, leaving 7 bases not matched to a gene. The CDR3 extends over 16 amino acids. The CDR3, as DNA: TGTGCCAGCAGTTTCGCGGGGGGCCATAGCACCGGGGAGCTGTTTTTT. This encodes CASSFAGGHSTGELFF.

The rearrangement uses TRBV11-2 and TRBJ2-7, with D tentatively TRBD1 (6 bases). The ends were cut back, 4 bases at V and 6 bases at J, with 16 bases in the middle. This CDR3 spans 14 amino acids. Germline assignment: CDR1 SGHAT and CDR2 FQNNGV. The DNA for the CDR3 is TGTGCCAGCAGCTCGGGATCACAGGGAGCCGAGCAGTACTTC. Translating gives CASSSGSQGAEQYF. Combining the CDR3 with reference TRBV11-2 and TRBJ2-7 gives the whole variable domain EAGVAQSPRYKIIEKRQSVAFWCNPISGHATLYWYQQILGQGPKLLIQFQNNGVVDDSQLPKDRFSAERLKGVDSTLKIQPAKLEDSAVYLCASSSGSQGAEQYFGPGTRLTVT.

This clonotype was seen only a few times. The V and J genes are TRBV6-5 and TRBJ1-1; D is possibly TRBD1 (6 bases). Germline V gene sequence: CDR1 MNHEY, CDR2 SVGAGI. CDR3 size: 13 residues. V dropped 2 bases and J dropped 10 bases, with 14 bases sitting between them. As DNA, the CDR3 is TGTGCCAGCAGTTACCAACAGGGCGTCGGAGCTTTCTTT. Its translation is CASSYQQGVGAFF.

This clonotype was picked up a small number of times. The CDR3 DNA sequence: TGTGCCAGCGCTAGCGGGGTCGGCGAGCAGTACTTC. The encoded protein is CASASGVGEQYF. The genes are TRBV7-8 and TRBJ2-7; 9 bases are a match to TRBD2. This CDR3 has 12 amino acids. Germline V CDR1 and CDR2: SGHVS, FQNEAQ. Trimming removed 8 bases from V and 6 bases from J; junction bases left unmatched: 5.